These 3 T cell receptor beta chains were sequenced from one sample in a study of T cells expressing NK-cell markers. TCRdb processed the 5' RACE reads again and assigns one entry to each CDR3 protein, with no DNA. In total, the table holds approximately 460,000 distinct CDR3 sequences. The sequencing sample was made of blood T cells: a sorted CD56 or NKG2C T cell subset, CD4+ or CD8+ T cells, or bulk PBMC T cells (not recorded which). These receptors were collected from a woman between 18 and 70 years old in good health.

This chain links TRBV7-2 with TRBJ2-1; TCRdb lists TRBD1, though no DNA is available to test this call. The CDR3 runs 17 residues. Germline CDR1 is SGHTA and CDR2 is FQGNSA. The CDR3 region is CASSLVSGTGVGNEQFF. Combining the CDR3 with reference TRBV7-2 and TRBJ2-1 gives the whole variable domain GAGVSQSPSNKVTEKGKDVELRCDPISGHTALYWYRQSLGQGLEFLIYFQGNSAPDKSGLPSDRFSAERTGGSVSTLTIQRTQQEDSAVYLCASSLVSGTGVGNEQFFGPGTRLTVL.

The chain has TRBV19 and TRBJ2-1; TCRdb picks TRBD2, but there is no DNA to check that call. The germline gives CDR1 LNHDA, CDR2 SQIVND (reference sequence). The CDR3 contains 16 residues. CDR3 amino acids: CASSIVHLAGNNEQFF.

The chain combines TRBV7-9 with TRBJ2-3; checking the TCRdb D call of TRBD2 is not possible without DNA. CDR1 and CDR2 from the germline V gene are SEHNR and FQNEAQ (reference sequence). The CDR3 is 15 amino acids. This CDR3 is CASSYLAGGADTQYF. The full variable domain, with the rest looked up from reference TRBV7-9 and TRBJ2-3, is DTGVSQNPRHKITKRGQNVTFRCDPISEHNRLYWYRQTLGQGPEFLTYFQNEAQLEKSRLLSDRFSAERPKGSFSTLEIQRTEQGDSAMYLCASSYLAGGADTQYFGPGTRLTVL.